Detailed here is one T cell receptor beta chain. Its matching antigen is unknown. Division of CD4+ cells produced a CD45RA+ naive subset and a CD45RA-negative memory subset. The deep-level immunoSEQ assay was used. The assay was immunoSEQ multiplex PCR, and TCRdb's table has in-frame clones only and misses some. The sample yields roughly 1,100,000 clones, about 80% seen once. This entry is derived from a study of shared clonotypes between healthy human individuals. Study-wide background: The plates for each donor numbered three CD4 naive, three CD4 memory, two CD8 naive and one CD8 memory.

Per germline, CDR1 MNHEY and CDR2 SVGAGI. The CDR3 has 15 amino acids. V was trimmed by 6 bases and J by 1 base, leaving 14 bases between them. Study-level results: Unshared clonotypes carried lower generation probabilities than those common to all four donors.

The TCR originated in a man aged 18 to 29 in good health. The chain has TRBV6-5 and TRBJ2-3, with a tentative D call TRBD2 (6 bases). Sequencing used memory CD4+ T cells sorted from blood. Subset: CD45RA-negative fraction. This CDR3 is CASRGQDYGTDTQYF. CDR3 bases: TGTGCCAGCAGAGGGCAGGACTACGGCACAGATACGCAGTATTTT.